This T cell receptor (beta chain) derives from a study of tumor-infiltrating lymphocytes in localized non-small cell lung cancer. Clones were sequenced by immunoSEQ multiplex PCR, and TCRdb holds only the in-frame ones, with some missing. The sample contains about 14,000 clones, more than 60% of which appear only once. This clone has just a few counts. The CDR3 has 14 residues. Germline assignment: CDR1 WSHSY and CDR2 SAAADI. V lost 4 bases, J lost 4 bases, and 11 bases lay in between. Sample: lung tumor tissue. The source is a human donor with non-small cell lung cancer. The chain recombines TRBV10-2 with TRBJ2-1, with D perhaps TRBD1 (5 bases). The CDR3 coding sequence is TGCGCCAGCAGTGCAGGCAGGGATTACAATGAGCAGTTCTTC. Its protein product is CASSAGRDYNEQFF.